This T cell receptor (beta chain) was profiled in a study of shared clonotypes between healthy human individuals (dated by TCRdb to about 2020). Some background on the complete study: A couple of women and a few men aged 18 to 49 years were included in the cohort. The study deeply sequenced blood TCR repertoires of several healthy adults to estimate repertoire size and the extent of clonotype sharing between individuals. To increase sequencing depth and limit assay-specific biases, TCR repertoire library preparation and sequencing were carried out by different laboratories using diverse techniques. Each donor's leukapheresis produced roughly between about 0.9 and 9.5 billion PBMCs. For each donor, three plates each were used for CD4 naive and CD4 memory, two plates were used for CD8 naive, and one plate was used for CD8 memory. Findings and caveats that apply to the study as a whole: Incomplete sequencing was indicated by rarefaction of sorted-subset datasets, despite the large sequencing depth. Across a few donors, approximately 5% of naive CD4, more than 3% of naive CD8, about 2% of memory CD4, and over 0.35% of memory CD8 clonotypes were shared. Sampling was limited to blood, and TCR repertoires in tissue likely differ from TCR repertoires in blood. Estimated clonotype richness was generally larger for naive than for memory subsets. Because the study included only a small number of donors, the genetic and exposure-history diversity represented was limited. Based on pairwise subsampling, the degree of clonotype sharing among donors was expected to be affected by sequencing depth. Higher generation probabilities were observed for clonotypes shared by all four sorted-subset donors than for non-shared clonotypes.

With regard to this clone: No antigen is known for it. No clone much larger than this one lies a single base away; base qualities are absent. Other DNA sequences of this sample code for an identical CDR3.

Donors were healthy HIV-negative adults with no recently reported acute infections or vaccinations. Every donor was a Caucasian adult residing in Nashville, Tennessee, USA. CD4+ T cells were enriched through magnetic negative selection, after which naive cells were positively selected on CD45RA and the remaining negative fraction served as the memory subset. Blood was collected by leukapheresis, and PBMCs were isolated by Ficoll-Histopaque density gradient centrifugation and then cryopreserved in liquid nitrogen vapor phase. Purity and quantity of every magnetically sorted T cell population were checked by analytical flow cytometry. From each sorted fraction, genomic DNA was isolated and quantified by UV absorbance on a Nanodrop 2000c. TCR CDR3 regions were amplified from genomic DNA by multiplex PCR using the deep immunoSEQ assay. For each cell subset, the extracted genomic DNA was distributed evenly across all wells of several immunoSEQ 96-well plates, and each plate served as one replicate. Each replicate PCR for sorted subsets received about 180 ng genomic DNA, equal to around 32,000 T cell genomes. Purified libraries were measured with a Qubit 3.0 fluorometer, size-checked on a Bioanalyzer 2100, and measured again with the KAPA Library Quantification kit. Every immunoSEQ 96-well plate was sequenced on a separate single-read 150-cycle Illumina NextSeq 550 flow cell. Concerning the study's data processing: Because only junctional sequences without quality scores were contained in the immunoSEQ output, filtering matching that applied to full-length reads could not be performed. To assign V/J genes and CDR3, sequences were annotated against IMGT germline references using PyIR, a Python wrapper for IgBLAST v1.9. Reads with weak V/J assignments (E-value above 1e-6), missing CDR3, stop codons, out-of-frame junctions, or ambiguous translated residues were removed. V3J clonotypes were defined by identical inferred V gene, J gene, and CDR3 amino acid sequence. To compute the percentage overlap between repertoires, the number of shared unique clonotypes was divided by the size of the smaller repertoire. Richness of each repertoire was evaluated using RTK rarefaction, the Chao1 estimator, and Recon v2.1 estimates of unobserved clonotypes. Generation probabilities were computed with OLGA for all TCRbeta clonotypes obtained by the gDNA method from four donors. The table was pulled from immuneACCESS by TCRdb, which kept in-frame rearrangements only. Such tables lose some clones; where checked, under half of the loss comes from unresolved V genes, and the rest has no known cause. V and J calls and clone size are given by that table; D and trimming were obtained from the DNA. Counted in this sample were around 2.5 million clones; 80% to 95% of them appeared once. The ten largest clones capture about 0.34% of the sample.

Inclusive of the bounding cysteine and phenylalanine, the CDR3 is 16 residues long. The CDR3 DNA has 48 bases and is translated from base 1. V gives up 0 bases and J gives up 0 bases, and the segment between their germline ends measures 6 bases. According to the germline V gene, CDR1 reads MNHEY and CDR2 reads SVGAGI. The V and J genes are TRBV6-5 and TRBJ2-6; the D segment cannot be called with confidence. The sequence came from a man between 18 and 29 years old in good health. Some clones in this sample may be carry-over from other donors' samples. Sequencing input: naive CD4+ T cells from PBMCs. Per the publication, the cell subset or site label means: CD45RA+ positively selected. The CDR3 protein sequence reads: CASSYSSGSGANVLTF. Here is the DNA: TGTGCCAGCAGTTACTCGTCAGGCTCTGGGGCCAACGTCCTGACTTTC.